Below are 25 T cell receptor beta chains sequenced from a single sample in a study of blood T cell repertoires in COVID-19. The protocol was immunoSEQ multiplex PCR, while the TCRdb copy is restricted to in-frame clones and leaves out a portion. The sample has over 120,000 clones, under 90% seen once; the top ten hold more than 6.5%. Material: peripheral blood. Receptor source: a human donor in a cohort sampled during active COVID-19.

The chain is built from TRBV28 and TRBJ2-6, with TRBD2 identical over 8 bases. The junction had 1 base not matched to a gene; V was cut back by 6 bases and J by 0 bases. The CDR3 has 15 residues. The germline gives CDR1 MDHEN, CDR2 SYDVKM. CDR3 loop: CASRGTSSGANVLTF. The CDR3 DNA is TGTGCCAGCAGGGGGACTAGCTCTGGGGCCAACGTCCTGACTTTC.

The chain combines TRBV7-9 with TRBJ2-5; tentative D call: TRBD1 (6 bases). Germline assignment: CDR1 SEHNR and CDR2 FQNEAQ (reference sequence). V shed 5 bases and J shed 5 bases, with 21 bases lying between them. The CDR3 is 16 residues long. The CDR3 is CASSHGDRTGLETQYF. The DNA for the CDR3 is TGTGCCAGCAGCCACGGGGACCGCACAGGGCTGGAGACCCAGTACTTC. Based on the CDR3 plus reference TRBV7-9 and TRBJ2-5, the full variable domain is DTGVSQNPRHKITKRGQNVTFRCDPISEHNRLYWYRQTLGQGPEFLTYFQNEAQLEKSRLLSDRFSAERPKGSFSTLEIQRTEQGDSAMYLCASSHGDRTGLETQYFGPGTRLLVL.

The chain employs TRBV6-6 and TRBJ1-1, with TRBD1 matching over 11 bases. Germline lookup yields CDR1 MNHNY and CDR2 SVGAGI (reference sequence). V was pared by 6 bases and J by 3 bases, with 15 bases of the junction left unmatched. CDR3 length equals 18 residues. The CDR3 protein is CASRRLPRDRGKDTEAFF. CDR3 nucleotide sequence: TGTGCCAGCAGACGACTCCCCCGGGACAGGGGGAAGGACACTGAAGCTTTCTTT.

The chain uses TRBV6-4 and TRBJ2-7, with 7 positions matching TRBD2. The CDR3 consists of 16 residues. The ends lost 3 bases at V and 4 bases at J; junction bases unmatched: 12. CDR1 MRHNA and CDR2 SNTAGT come from the germline V gene. The CDR3 sequence is CASSEPVRREWYEQYF. The DNA for the CDR3 is TGTGCCAGCAGTGAACCGGTTCGGCGGGAGTGGTACGAGCAGTACTTC.

The V call is TRBV2, the J call TRBJ2-3; 14 bases agree with TRBD2. The CDR3 contains 19 residues. Germline CDR1 and CDR2: SNHLY and FYNNEI. With 2 bases clipped from V and 0 bases from J, the junction kept 7 bases outside the gene matches. CDR3 amino acids: CASSEPGLAGDGSTDTQYF. The DNA of the CDR3 is TGTGCCAGCAGTGAACCGGGACTAGCGGGAGACGGTAGCACAGATACGCAGTATTTT.

This clone was seen once. V usage is TRBV6-2 or TRBV6-3 and J usage is TRBJ2-5; 10 bases match TRBD1. Per the germline V gene, CDR1 is MNHEY and CDR2 is SVGEGT. V shed 5 bases, J shed 4 bases, and the junction held 7 bases outside the gene matches. This CDR3 is 15 amino acids long. The DNA for the CDR3 is TGTGCCAGCAGTCGGGACAGGGGATTTAGAGAGACCCAGTACTTC. Its protein product is CASSRDRGFRETQYF.

A remark on this clone: The same CDR3 arises from other DNA sequences in this sample as well. The J gene is TRBJ2-2, the V gene TRBV7-2, with a tentative D call TRBD1 (5 bases). The germline gives CDR1 SGHTA, CDR2 FQGNSA. This CDR3 has 14 residues. Deletions cut 0 bases from V and 4 bases from J, with 6 bases between. CDR3 sequence reads: CASSLAQGTGELFF. The CDR3 DNA sequence: TGTGCCAGCAGCTTAGCGCAGGGCACCGGGGAGCTGTTTTTT.

This clone was recorded at least ten times. The V gene is TRBV7-3, the J gene TRBJ2-5, with 10 bases that match TRBD2. With 5 bases clipped from V and 3 bases from J, the junction kept 9 bases outside the gene matches. This CDR3 comprises 16 residues. Germline V gene data show CDR1 as SGHTA and CDR2 as FQGTGA. DNA for the CDR3: TGTGCCAGCAGCAGAACCCGGACTAGCGGAGAAGAGACCCAGTACTTC. Its protein is CASSRTRTSGEETQYF.

This chain joins TRBV11-2 and TRBJ2-7; 7 bases are shared with TRBD2. V shed 5 bases, J shed 3 bases, and the junction held 7 bases outside the gene matches. Germline-derived CDR1 and CDR2 are SGHAT and FQNNGV. CDR3 length: 14 residues. Here the CDR3 DNA reads TGTGCCAGCAGCGCCGGACTAGGGGTCTACGAGCAGTACTTC. Residues: CASSAGLGVYEQYF.

This rearrangement joins TRBV28 to TRBJ2-7, with D unclear. The CDR3 extends over 13 amino acids. Germline V gene sequence: CDR1 MDHEN, CDR2 SYDVKM. Deletions cut 5 bases from V and 10 bases from J, with 18 bases between. The CDR3 DNA follows: TGTGCCAGCAGTACTCACAGTATGGTTTTTCAGTACTTC. Amino acid sequence: CASSTHSMVFQYF.

V is TRBV5-6 and J is TRBJ2-2, with D hard to call. Trimming took off 4 bases at V and 2 bases at J, with 3 bases between the two ends. The CDR3 covers 12 residues. Germline-derived CDR1 and CDR2 are SGHDT and YYEEEE. In DNA form, the CDR3 reads TGTGCCAGCAGCCCTAACACCGGGGAGCTGTTTTTT. Amino acids: CASSPNTGELFF.

The CDR3 sequence is CASSYSQGAYEQYF. The CDR3 DNA reads as TGTGCCAGCAGTTACTCTCAGGGGGCCTACGAGCAGTACTTC. The rearrangement links TRBV6-5 to TRBJ2-7, with 7 bases lining up with TRBD1. The junction had 1 base not matched to a gene; V was cut back by 0 bases and J by 2 bases. The germline V gene has CDR1 MNHEY and CDR2 SVGAGI. This CDR3 comprises 14 residues.

V is TRBV4-2 and J is TRBJ1-2; D is unresolved. The CDR3 sequence is 14 residues long. Trimming cost V 1 base and J 3 bases, with 9 bases left between them. Germline loops: CDR1 LGHNA, CDR2 YNFKEQ. Written as DNA, the CDR3 is TGTGCCAGCAGCCAAGGGAGGCAGTACTATGGCTACACCTTC. Translation gives CASSQGRQYYGYTF.

This clone has ten or more counts. The chain carries TRBV3-1 (or the pseudogene TRBV3-2) and TRBJ2-7, with a possible D match to TRBD1 (6 bases). The germline gives CDR1 LGHDT, CDR2 YNNKEL (reference sequence). V was shortened by 3 bases and J by 2 bases, with 8 bases between the two germline ends. This CDR3 contains 13 residues. CDR3 nucleotides: TGTGCCAGCAGCCACAGGGGCACCTACGAGCAGTACTTC. Amino acid sequence: CASSHRGTYEQYF.

Concerning this clone: The same CDR3 also results from other DNA sequences found in this sample. The V gene is TRBV19, the J gene TRBJ2-2, with 8 bases lining up with TRBD1. Germline-derived CDR1 and CDR2 are LNHDA and SQIVND (reference sequence). This CDR3 is built from 15 residues. The J segment lost 4 bases and the V segment lost 3 bases, leaving 4 bases of the junction unmatched. CDR3 sequence: CASSIGQGATGELFF. CDR3 in DNA: TGTGCCAGTAGTATCGGGCAGGGGGCCACCGGGGAGCTGTTTTTT.

The chain's CDR3 is CASSDRWTATYEQYF. The CDR3 nucleotides read TGTGCCAGCAGTGACAGGTGGACAGCTACCTACGAGCAGTACTTC. This sequence joins TRBV28 and TRBJ2-7; D is possibly TRBD1 (6 bases). Germline V gives CDR1 MDHEN, CDR2 SYDVKM. CDR3 size: 15 residues. The V end lost 5 bases, the J end lost 2 bases, and 16 bases lay between the germline ends.

The chain joins TRBV5-5 to TRBJ1-6; TRBD1 is a possible D gene (5 bases). Trimming took 7 bases from V and 7 from J, leaving 18 bases between them. In germline, CDR1 is SGHKS, CDR2 YYEKEE (reference sequence). The CDR3 consists of 15 residues. DNA for the CDR3: TGTGCCAGCTCCAAGACCCGGGGGGAAAATTCACCCCTCCACTTT. Its protein product is CASSKTRGENSPLHF.

J is TRBJ2-2 and V is TRBV28; 7 bases agree with TRBD1. The CDR3 totals 16 residues. V lost 10 bases and J lost 6; bases outside the gene matches: 17. Germline V gene lookup returns CDR1 MDHEN and CDR2 SYDVKM. The CDR3 sequence is CATKRQGRAPPGELFF. In nucleotides, the CDR3 is TGTGCCACAAAACGACAGGGTCGGGCTCCACCCGGGGAGCTGTTTTTT. Full variable domain (remainder filled in from reference TRBV28 and TRBJ2-2): DVKVTQSSRYLVKRTGEKVFLECVQDMDHENMFWYRQDPGLGLRLIYFSYDVKMKEKGDIPEGYSVSREKKERFSLILESASTNQTSMYLCATKRQGRAPPGELFFGEGSRLTVL.

This chain connects TRBV5-1 to TRBJ2-1; the D gene is possibly TRBD2 (7 bases). Trimming shortened V by 3 bases and J by 1 base, and 23 bases separated the two germline ends. Germline CDR1 and CDR2: SGHRS and YFSETQ. CDR3 size: 19 residues. This chain's CDR3 is CASSSPGRGAPTSYNEQFF. DNA for the CDR3: TGCGCCAGCAGCTCCCCGGGCCGGGGGGCTCCGACATCCTACAATGAGCAGTTCTTC.

The V and J genes are TRBV6-2 or TRBV6-3 and TRBJ1-2; TRBD1 agrees at 8 bases. Trimming removed 6 bases from V and 8 bases from J; junction bases left unmatched: 11. Germline V gene data show CDR1 as MNHEY and CDR2 as SVGEGT. This CDR3 spans 14 amino acids. CDR3 in amino acids: CASRPTGGRGGYTF. The CDR3 nucleotides read TGTGCCAGCAGGCCTACAGGGGGAAGAGGAGGCTACACCTTC.

This chain's CDR3 is CASSAGQGGFEQFF. DNA of the CDR3: TGCGCCAGCAGCGCCGGACAGGGGGGTTTTGAGCAGTTCTTC. V gene TRBV5-1 combines with J gene TRBJ2-1, with 10 bases lining up with TRBD1. This CDR3 region has 14 residues. CDR1 is SGHRS, CDR2 YFSETQ, per germline. J was trimmed by 9 bases and V by 4 bases; bases with no gene match: 7.

The chain links TRBV19 to TRBJ2-6; no clear D. The CDR3 runs to 14 residues. The V end lost 3 bases, the J end lost 8 bases, and 11 bases lay between the germline ends. Germline loops: CDR1 LNHDA, CDR2 SQIVND (reference sequence). The DNA for the CDR3 is TGTGCCAGTAGTATCAGGCAGCCTACCAACGTCCTGACTTTC. Translating gives CASSIRQPTNVLTF.

This clone was seen a few times. This chain joins TRBV28 and TRBJ2-7; TRBD2 is a possible D gene (5 bases). Per germline, CDR1 MDHEN and CDR2 SYDVKM. The V end was cut by 5 bases, the J end by 0 bases, with 20 bases between. This CDR3 is 17 amino acids long. CDR3 in amino acids: CASSAQRSGVSSYEQYF. In nucleotides, the CDR3 is TGTGCCAGCAGTGCCCAACGGAGCGGAGTGAGCTCCTACGAGCAGTACTTC.

V is TRBV10-3 and J is TRBJ2-7, with 8 bases identical to TRBD1. The CDR3 has 16 residues. Unmatched junction bases numbered 8, after V lost 4 bases and J lost 0 bases. Germline assignment: CDR1 ENHRY and CDR2 SYGVKD. The DNA of the CDR3 is TGTGCCATCAGTGCCCCCCTCGGACAGGGCTCCTACGAGCAGTACTTC. Amino acids: CAISAPLGQGSYEQYF.

The rearrangement links TRBV9 to TRBJ2-2; TRBD1 agrees at 9 bases. With 2 bases clipped from V and 4 bases from J, the junction kept 6 bases outside the gene matches. In germline, CDR1 is SGDLS, CDR2 YYNGEE. This CDR3 is built from 16 residues. CDR3 sequence: CASSVTGTGLTGELFF. The DNA of the CDR3 is TGTGCCAGCAGCGTCACCGGGACAGGGCTCACCGGGGAGCTGTTTTTT.